The rows below give T cell receptor beta chains drawn from one sample of a study of blood T cell repertoires in COVID-19. The table came from immunoSEQ multiplex PCR; TCRdb's copy has only in-frame clones and leaves some out. The sample contains about 120,000 clones, 85% of which appear only once. The sequenced material came from peripheral blood. These receptors were collected from a man older than 75 with active or convalescent COVID-19. Each CDR3 is given with its conserved first and last residue. A D gene is named only where the DNA matches it firmly. A clone size is listed for some rows: how often the clone was seen (once, few, many), or a class if it is expanded.

D	size	V	J	CDR3	DNA
TRBD1	NA	TRBV3-1/TRBV3-2	TRBJ2-5	CASSQGTGETQYF	TGTGCCAGCAGCCAAGGGACAGGGGAGACCCAGTACTTC
TRBD1	NA	TRBV5-1	TRBJ1-2	CASSLGQGGGYTF	TGCGCCAGCAGCTTGGGACAGGGCGGCGGCTACACCTTC
NA	NA	TRBV5-6	TRBJ1-3	CASTPGPGASGNTIYF	TGTGCCAGCACCCCGGGCCCAGGGGCTTCTGGAAACACCATATATTTT
TRBD1	NA	TRBV19	TRBJ1-5	CASSEPGQGIQPQHF	TGTGCCAGTAGTGAACCGGGACAGGGGATTCAGCCCCAGCATTTT
TRBD1	NA	TRBV6-6	TRBJ2-5	CASSGDRGRGETQYF	TGTGCCAGCAGTGGGGACAGGGGGCGCGGGGAGACCCAGTACTTC
NA	NA	TRBV7-2	TRBJ1-5	CASSSFSNQPQHF	TGTGCCAGCAGCTCTTTCAGCAATCAGCCCCAGCATTTT
TRBD1	NA	TRBV7-9	TRBJ2-5	CASSQGTGASWETQYF	TGTGCCAGCAGCCAGGGGACAGGGGCTTCATGGGAGACCCAGTACTTC
TRBD2	NA	TRBV11-2	TRBJ2-7	CASSRHWETSGDSYEQYF	TGTGCCAGCAGCAGACATTGGGAAACTAGCGGGGACTCCTACGAGCAGTACTTC
NA	NA	TRBV9	TRBJ2-1	CASSLPIGEQFF	TGTGCCAGCAGCTTGCCTATCGGTGAGCAGTTCTTC
TRBD1	NA	TRBV7-3	TRBJ2-2	CASSFDRAPTGELFF	TGTGCCAGCAGCTTCGACAGGGCCCCCACCGGGGAGCTGTTTTTT
NA	NA	TRBV12-5	TRBJ1-6	CASGLVLIPLSSYNSPLHF	TGTGCTAGTGGTTTGGTCCTTATTCCCCTGAGCTCCTATAATTCACCCCTCCACTTT
TRBD1	NA	TRBV9	TRBJ2-2	CASSETTGQVTGELFF	TGTGCCAGCAGCGAAACCACGGGACAGGTCACCGGGGAGCTGTTTTTT
TRBD1	NA	TRBV5-1	TRBJ1-6	CASSRDSYNSPLHF	TGCGCCAGCAGCCGGGACAGCTATAATTCACCCCTCCACTTT
NA	NA	TRBV5-1	TRBJ2-5	CASSLGRAQETQYF	TGCGCCAGCAGCTTGGGGCGGGCCCAAGAGACCCAGTACTTC
TRBD1	NA	TRBV7-9	TRBJ1-5	CASSPGQPNQPQHF	TGTGCCAGCAGCCCGGGACAGCCCAATCAGCCCCAGCATTTT
TRBD1	NA	TRBV19	TRBJ1-3	CASRTRGQGRNTIYF	TGTGCCAGTAGGACCCGAGGACAGGGGCGAAACACCATATATTTT
TRBD2	NA	TRBV6-2/TRBV6-3	TRBJ2-5	CASSYRGGSPETQYF	TGTGCCAGCAGTTACCGGGGGGGGTCTCCGGAGACCCAGTACTTC
NA	NA	TRBV7-9	TRBJ2-1	CASSSPTVNEAFF	TGTGCCAGCAGCTCCCCGACAGTTAATGAGGCGTTCTTC
NA	NA	TRBV21-1	TRBJ2-7	CASSKGCHRGYYYEQYF	TGTGCCAGCAGCAAAGGATGCCACAGGGGTTACTACTACGAGCAGTACTTC
NA	NA	TRBV5-5	TRBJ2-6	CASSLRTVPSEANVLTF	TGTGCCAGCAGCTTGCGGACTGTACCCTCTGAGGCCAACGTCCTGACTTTC
TRBD1	NA	TRBV28	TRBJ1-1	CASKTGARTEAFF	TGTGCCAGTAAGACAGGGGCAAGGACTGAAGCTTTCTTT
TRBD1	NA	TRBV15	TRBJ2-7	CATSSDRGHFSEQYF	TGTGCCACCAGCAGTGACAGGGGGCATTTTTCTGAGCAGTACTTC
TRBD1	once	TRBV6-2/TRBV6-3	TRBJ2-4	CASSYTTSGQGSIQYF	TGTGCCAGCAGTTACACTACTTCGGGACAGGGAAGCATTCAGTACTTC
TRBD1	NA	TRBV2	TRBJ1-2	CASNRDRANYGYTF	TGTGCCAGCAACCGGGACAGAGCTAACTATGGCTACACCTTC
NA	once	TRBV2	TRBJ1-5	CASSVQGRAGQPQHF	TGTGCCAGCAGTGTACAAGGCAGGGCCGGTCAGCCCCAGCATTTT
TRBD1	NA	TRBV4-2	TRBJ1-2	CASSQVGQGLVYGYTF	TGTGCCAGCAGCCAGGTTGGACAGGGATTAGTCTATGGCTACACCTTC
NA	NA	TRBV6-2/TRBV6-3	TRBJ2-7	CATSALDFYEQYF	TGTGCCACCAGCGCACTTGACTTCTACGAGCAGTACTTC
TRBD1	NA	TRBV6-5	TRBJ1-2	CASTATGSNYGYTF	TGTGCCAGCACCGCGACAGGGAGCAACTATGGCTACACCTTC
TRBD1	NA	TRBV5-5	TRBJ1-3	CASSSESGTGYSLGNTIYF	TGTGCCAGCAGCTCTGAGTCCGGGACAGGATATAGCCTCGGAAACACCATATATTTT
TRBD2	NA	TRBV7-2	TRBJ2-3	CASRSTSGSRADTQYF	TGTGCCAGCAGGTCTACTAGCGGGAGTAGGGCAGATACGCAGTATTTT
NA	NA	TRBV19	TRBJ2-7	CASTGTGARSSYEQYF	TGTGCCAGTACCGGGACTGGCGCTCGGAGCTCCTACGAGCAGTACTTC
TRBD1	NA	TRBV3-1/TRBV3-2	TRBJ2-7	CASKTGTGTNEQYF	TGTGCCAGCAAAACCGGGACAGGGACTAACGAGCAGTACTTC
NA	NA	TRBV12-3/TRBV12-4	TRBJ1-5	CASSLQGWQPQHF	TGTGCCAGCAGCCTACAGGGTTGGCAGCCCCAGCATTTT
NA	NA	TRBV24-1	TRBJ1-1	CATSDEGNTEAFF	TGTGCCACCAGTGATGAGGGGAACACTGAAGCTTTCTTT
NA	NA	TRBV6-2/TRBV6-3	TRBJ1-1	CASSYRTALFEAFF	TGTGCCAGCAGTTACCGGACAGCCCTTTTTGAAGCTTTCTTT
TRBD2	once	TRBV4-1	TRBJ2-7	CASSPRTSGSYEQYF	TGCGCCAGCAGCCCCCGGACTAGCGGGAGTTACGAGCAGTACTTC
TRBD2	NA	TRBV20-1	TRBJ2-1	CVGGTYNEQFF	TGCGTGGGGGGGACCTACAATGAGCAGTTCTTC
NA	NA	TRBV19	TRBJ2-3	CASSILGGDTASTDTQYF	TGTGCCAGTAGTATACTAGGGGGAGACACCGCTAGCACAGATACGCAGTATTTT
TRBD2	NA	TRBV5-1	TRBJ2-7	CASSLATSGSFYEQYF	TGCGCCAGCAGCTTGGCGACTAGCGGGAGCTTTTACGAGCAGTACTTC
TRBD1	few	TRBV19	TRBJ1-5	CASSTGGSSQPQHF	TGTGCCAGCTCGACAGGGGGCTCTAGTCAGCCCCAGCATTTT
NA	NA	TRBV7-3	TRBJ2-6	CASSPGLRAGANVLTF	TGTGCCAGCAGCCCAGGGCTCAGGGCTGGGGCCAACGTCCTGACTTTC
TRBD2	NA	TRBV5-1	TRBJ2-7	CASSPGAGGPYEQYF	TGCGCCAGCAGCCCCGGCGCGGGAGGGCCCTACGAGCAGTACTTC
NA	NA	TRBV10-3	TRBJ2-3	CAITTTPGQTDTQYF	TGTGCCATCACTACGACACCCGGTCAGACAGATACGCAGTATTTT